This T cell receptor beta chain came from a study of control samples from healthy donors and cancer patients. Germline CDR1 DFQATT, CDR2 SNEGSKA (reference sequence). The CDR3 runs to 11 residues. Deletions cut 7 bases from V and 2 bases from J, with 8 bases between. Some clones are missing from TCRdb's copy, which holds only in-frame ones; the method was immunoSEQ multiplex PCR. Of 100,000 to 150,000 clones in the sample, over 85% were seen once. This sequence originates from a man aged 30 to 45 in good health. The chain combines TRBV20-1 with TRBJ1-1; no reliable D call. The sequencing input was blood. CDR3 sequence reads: CSDLRNTEAFF. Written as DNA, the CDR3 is TGCAGTGATTTAAGAAACACTGAAGCTTTCTTT.